The entry below gives a single T cell receptor (beta chain) sequence along with its context. The antigen remains undetermined. This sample stems from a study of T cell responses to AZD1222 COVID-19 vaccine. The study, taken as a whole, reports: Reports indicate that nearly half of spike-specific TCRs are directed at unmutated variant regions. It should be noted that donors were predominantly white British and more often female, and clonal diversity was possibly underestimated.

TCRdb keeps only in-frame clones here, not all; method: immunoSEQ multiplex PCR. The table has around 100,000 clones, approximately 88% seen once. This CDR3 region has 17 residues. Germline V CDR1 and CDR2: LGHNA, YSLEER. J was trimmed by 7 bases and V by 4 bases; bases with no gene match: 16. The sample consisted of peripheral blood, taken 28 days after the second AZD1222 dose. This receptor was taken from an adult who received the AZD1222 COVID-19 vaccine. This sequence joins TRBV4-3 and TRBJ2-4, with 7 bases aligning to TRBD1. CDR3 amino acids: CASSRGTRQGIWNIQYF. The CDR3 DNA follows: TGCGCCAGCAGCCGGGGTACAAGACAGGGAATTTGGAACATTCAGTACTTC.